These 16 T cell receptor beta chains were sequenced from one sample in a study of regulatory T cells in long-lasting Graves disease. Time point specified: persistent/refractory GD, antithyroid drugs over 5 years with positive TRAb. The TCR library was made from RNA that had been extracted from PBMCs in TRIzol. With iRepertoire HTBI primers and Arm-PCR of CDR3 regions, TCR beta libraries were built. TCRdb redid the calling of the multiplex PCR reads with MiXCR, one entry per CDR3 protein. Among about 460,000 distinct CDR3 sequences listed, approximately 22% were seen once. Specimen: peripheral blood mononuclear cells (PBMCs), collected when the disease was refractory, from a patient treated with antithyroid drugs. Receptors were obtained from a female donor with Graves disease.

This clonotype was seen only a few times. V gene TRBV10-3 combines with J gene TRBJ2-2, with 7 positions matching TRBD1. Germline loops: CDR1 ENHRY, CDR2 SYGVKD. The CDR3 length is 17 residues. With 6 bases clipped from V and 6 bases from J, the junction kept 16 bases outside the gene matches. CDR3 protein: CAISDTSKQGRAGELFF. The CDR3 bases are TGTGCCATCAGCGATACCTCCAAACAGGGGCGAGCCGGGGAGCTGTTTTTT.

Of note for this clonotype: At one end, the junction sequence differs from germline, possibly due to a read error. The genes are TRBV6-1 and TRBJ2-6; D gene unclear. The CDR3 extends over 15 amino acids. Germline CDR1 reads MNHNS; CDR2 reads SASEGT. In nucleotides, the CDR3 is TGTGCCAGCAGCGAAGGGCCGGCTGGGGCCAACGTCCTGACTTTC. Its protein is CASSEGPAGANVLTF.

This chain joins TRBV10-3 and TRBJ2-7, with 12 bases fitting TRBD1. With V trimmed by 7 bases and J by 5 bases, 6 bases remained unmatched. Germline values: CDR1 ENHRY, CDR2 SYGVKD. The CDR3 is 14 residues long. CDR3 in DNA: TGTGCCATCAAACCGGGACAGGGGGCCGACGAGCAGTACTTC. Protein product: CAIKPGQGADEQYF.

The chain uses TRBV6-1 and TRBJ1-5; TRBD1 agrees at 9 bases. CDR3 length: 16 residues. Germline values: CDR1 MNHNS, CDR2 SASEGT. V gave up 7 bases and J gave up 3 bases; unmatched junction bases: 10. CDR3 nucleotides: TGTGCCAGCATCGATAGACAGGGGGTGGCCAATCAGCCCCAGCATTTT. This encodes CASIDRQGVANQPQHF.

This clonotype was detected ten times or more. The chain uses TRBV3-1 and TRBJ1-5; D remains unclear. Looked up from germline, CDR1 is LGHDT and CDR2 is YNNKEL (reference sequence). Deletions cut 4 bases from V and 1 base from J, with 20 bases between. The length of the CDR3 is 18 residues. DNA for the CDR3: TGTGCCAGCAGCCTACAAGGGTCGGGTCCTAGAAGCAATCAGCCCCAGCATTTT. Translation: CASSLQGSGPRSNQPQHF.

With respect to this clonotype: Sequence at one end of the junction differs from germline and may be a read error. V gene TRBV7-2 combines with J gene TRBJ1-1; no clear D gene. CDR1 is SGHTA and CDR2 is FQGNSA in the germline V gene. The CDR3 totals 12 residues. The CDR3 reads CAGSLSNTEAFF. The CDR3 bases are TGTGCCGGCAGCTTATCGAACACTGAAGCTTTCTTT.

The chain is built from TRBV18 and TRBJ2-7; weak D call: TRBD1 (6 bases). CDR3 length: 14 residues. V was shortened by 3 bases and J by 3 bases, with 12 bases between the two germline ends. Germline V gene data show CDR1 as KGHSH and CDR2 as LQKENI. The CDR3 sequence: CASSPTGTNYEQYF. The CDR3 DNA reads TGTGCCAGCTCACCCACCGGGACAAACTACGAGCAGTACTTC.

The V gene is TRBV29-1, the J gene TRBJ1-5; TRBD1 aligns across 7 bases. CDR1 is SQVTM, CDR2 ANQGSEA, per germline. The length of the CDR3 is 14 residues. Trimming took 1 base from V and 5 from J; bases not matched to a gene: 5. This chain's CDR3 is CSVEGGTGDQPQHF. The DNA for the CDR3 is TGCAGCGTTGAAGGGGGTACAGGGGATCAGCCCCAGCATTTT.

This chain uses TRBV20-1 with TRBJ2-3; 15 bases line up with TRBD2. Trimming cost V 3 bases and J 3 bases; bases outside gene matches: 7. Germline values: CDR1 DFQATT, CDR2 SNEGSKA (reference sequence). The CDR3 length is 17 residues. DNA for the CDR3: TGCAGTGCTAGTTACGGACTAGCGGGAGGGGGGACAGATACGCAGTATTTT. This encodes CSASYGLAGGGTDTQYF.

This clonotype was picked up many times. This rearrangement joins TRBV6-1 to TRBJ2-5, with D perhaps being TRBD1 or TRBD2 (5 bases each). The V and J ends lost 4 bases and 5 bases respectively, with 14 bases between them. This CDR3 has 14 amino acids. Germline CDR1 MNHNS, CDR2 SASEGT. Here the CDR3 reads CASSGTRGGETQYF. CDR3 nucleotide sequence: TGTGCCAGCAGTGGTACAAGGGGCGGGGAGACCCAGTACTTC.

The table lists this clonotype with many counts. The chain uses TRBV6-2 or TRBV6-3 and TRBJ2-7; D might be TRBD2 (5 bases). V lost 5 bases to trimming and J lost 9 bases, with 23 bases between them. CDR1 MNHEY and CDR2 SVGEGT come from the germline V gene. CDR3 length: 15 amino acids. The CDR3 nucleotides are TGTGCCAGCAGTGCGACCTATTCCCTTACGAGCGGGCAGTACTTC. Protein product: CASSATYSLTSGQYF.

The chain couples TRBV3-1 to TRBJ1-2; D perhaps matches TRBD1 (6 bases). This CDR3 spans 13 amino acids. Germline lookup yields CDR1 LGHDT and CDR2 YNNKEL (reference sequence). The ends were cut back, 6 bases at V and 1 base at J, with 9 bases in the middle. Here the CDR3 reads CASSRGHNYGYTF. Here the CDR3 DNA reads TGTGCCAGCAGTCGGGGACATAACTATGGCTACACCTTC.

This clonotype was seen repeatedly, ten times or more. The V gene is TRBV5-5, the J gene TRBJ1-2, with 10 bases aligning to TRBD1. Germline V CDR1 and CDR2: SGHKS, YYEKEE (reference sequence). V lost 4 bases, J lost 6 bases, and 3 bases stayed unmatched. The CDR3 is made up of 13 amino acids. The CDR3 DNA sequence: TGTGCCAGCAGCCCCGGGACAGGGGATGGCTACACCTTC. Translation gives CASSPGTGDGYTF.

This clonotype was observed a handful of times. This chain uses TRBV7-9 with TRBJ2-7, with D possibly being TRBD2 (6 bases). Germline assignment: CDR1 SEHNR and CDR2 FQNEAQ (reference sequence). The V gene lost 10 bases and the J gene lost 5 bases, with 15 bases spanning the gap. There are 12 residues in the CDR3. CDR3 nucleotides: TGTGCCACCAGGTGGGGGGAGGACGAGCAGTACTTC. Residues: CATRWGEDEQYF.

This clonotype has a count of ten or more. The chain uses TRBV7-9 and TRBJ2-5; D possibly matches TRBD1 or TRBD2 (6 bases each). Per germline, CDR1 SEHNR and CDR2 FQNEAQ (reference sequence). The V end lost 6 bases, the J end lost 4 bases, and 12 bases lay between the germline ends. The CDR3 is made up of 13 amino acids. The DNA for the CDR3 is TGTGCCAGCAGGGGGGGCGCGGGAGAGACCCAGTACTTC. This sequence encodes CASRGGAGETQYF.

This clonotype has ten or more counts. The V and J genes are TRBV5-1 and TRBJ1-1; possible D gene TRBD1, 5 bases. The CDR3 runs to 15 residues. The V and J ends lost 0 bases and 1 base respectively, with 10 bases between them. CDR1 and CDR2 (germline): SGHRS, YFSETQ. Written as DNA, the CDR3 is TGCGCCAGCAGCTTGGGAATGGACAAGAACACTGAAGCTTTCTTT. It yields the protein CASSLGMDKNTEAFF.